Presented here are 21 T cell receptor beta chains from one specimen sequenced in a study of T cells in Graves' hyperthyroidism and ophthalmopathy. The TCR beta CDR3 regions underwent amplification using RNA transcripts as the source. Carried out on the TCR CDR3, a first-round RT-PCR used the HTBI primer set. TCRdb re-called the multiplex PCR reads through MiXCR, storing one row per CDR3 protein. This sample has roughly 380,000 distinct CDR3 sequences, with roughly 14% found just once. The sample consisted of blood. These TCRs come from a woman between 55 and 75 years old with Graves' hyperthyroidism.

In this sample, this clonotype turned up a few times. This chain uses TRBV10-1 with TRBJ2-5; 9 nucleotides line up with TRBD1. This CDR3 is built from 14 residues. After removal of 5 bases from V and 5 bases from J, the junction contained 6 bases not matched to a gene. Germline CDR1 WNHNN, CDR2 SYGVQD (reference sequence). The CDR3, as DNA: TGCGCCAGCAGTTCGGACAGGGGTCTGGAGACCCAGTACTTC. Protein product: CASSSDRGLETQYF.

In its sample, this clonotype was seen many times. The rearrangement joins TRBV7-2 to TRBJ2-7; TRBD2 agrees at 9 bases. Germline CDR1 and CDR2: SGHTA and FQGNSA. The CDR3 length is 16 residues. Unmatched junction bases numbered 9, after V lost 4 bases and J lost 2 bases. The CDR3 bases are TGTGCCAGCAGCTCACCCGCCGGGACTAGCCCCTACGAGCAGTACTTC. Its translation: CASSSPAGTSPYEQYF.

Ten or more counts support this clonotype. The chain has TRBV18 and TRBJ1-5; TRBD1 might be the D (6 bases). Between the trimmed V and J ends, which lost 3 bases and 6 bases, there was a span of 15 bases. CDR1 is KGHSH, CDR2 LQKENI, per germline. The CDR3 consists of 15 residues. This chain's CDR3 is CASSPQGGGGQPQHF. In nucleotides, the CDR3 is TGTGCCAGCTCACCCCAAGGAGGGGGGGGTCAGCCCCAGCATTTT.

This clonotype was picked up many times. J is TRBJ2-7 and V is TRBV28; TRBD2 aligns across 8 bases. Germline CDR1 reads MDHEN; CDR2 reads SYDVKM. The CDR3 sequence is 15 residues long. V shed 2 bases, J shed 3 bases, and the junction held 6 bases outside the gene matches. The CDR3, as DNA: TGTGCCAGCAGTTTAATGACTAGCGAGGGCTACGAGCAGTACTTC. The encoded protein is CASSLMTSEGYEQYF. Full variable domain (missing parts from reference TRBV28 and TRBJ2-7): DVKVTQSSRYLVKRTGEKVFLECVQDMDHENMFWYRQDPGLGLRLIYFSYDVKMKEKGDIPEGYSVSREKKERFSLILESASTNQTSMYLCASSLMTSEGYEQYFGPGTRLTVT.

This clonotype has at least ten counts. This chain connects TRBV6-2 or TRBV6-3 to TRBJ2-7, with 7 bases that match TRBD2. The CDR3 contains 15 residues. V trimming: 5 bases; J trimming: 4 bases; junction bases outside the gene matches: 11. Germline CDR1 MNHEY, CDR2 SVGEGT. The CDR3 DNA follows: TGTGCCAGCAGTGCCCCTTCTAGCGGACTTTACGAGCAGTACTTC. Translated, it gives CASSAPSSGLYEQYF.

This clonotype was recorded at least ten times. The chain combines TRBV14 with TRBJ2-1; the D gene is possibly TRBD1 (6 bases). The CDR3 spans 14 residues. CDR1 and CDR2 (germline): SGHDN, FVKESK. With 4 bases removed from V and 9 bases from J, the gap between germline ends came to 16 bases. CDR3 coding DNA: TGTGCCAGCAGCCGATTCCTGACAGGTAGTGAGCAGTTCTTC. Translated: CASSRFLTGSEQFF.

This clonotype was found many times. This sequence joins TRBV28 and TRBJ2-7; TRBD2 matches 12 bases. There are 15 residues in the CDR3. Germline V gene lookup returns CDR1 MDHEN and CDR2 SYDVKM. J lost 7 bases, V lost 6 bases, and 10 bases had no gene match. The CDR3: CASRGETSGSLEQYF. In nucleotides, the CDR3 is TGTGCCAGCAGGGGTGAGACTAGCGGGAGCTTAGAGCAGTACTTC.

This clonotype was counted many times. The V call is TRBV7-3, the J call TRBJ2-5; D possibly corresponds to TRBD1 (6 bases). CDR1 is SGHTA and CDR2 is FQGTGA in the germline V gene. V was trimmed by 5 bases and J by 5 bases, leaving 12 bases between them. This CDR3 is built from 13 residues. As DNA, the CDR3 is TGTGCCAGCAGCCCCACAGGGTTGGAGACCCAGTACTTC. Translating gives CASSPTGLETQYF.

Notes on this clonotype: The junction departs from the called germline gene at one end, perhaps through a read error. V and J are TRBV12-3 or TRBV12-4 and TRBJ2-1; D is possibly TRBD1 or TRBD2 (6 bases each). The CDR3 has 16 residues. CDR3 sequence: CAGSSRRGPGLNEPFF. As DNA, the CDR3 is TGTGCCGGCAGCTCACGACGGGGGCCAGGGCTTAATGAGCCGTTCTTC.

This clonotype was seen more than once but under ten times. The chain carries TRBV19 and TRBJ1-2; possible D gene TRBD1, 5 bases. Trimming removed 3 bases at V and 6 bases at J, with 20 bases between. The CDR3 totals 16 residues. Per germline, CDR1 LNHDA and CDR2 SQIVND (reference sequence). The CDR3 DNA follows: TGTGCCAGTAGTATCCCGGGAGGGGTCCTATCGGATGGCTACACCTTC. This translates into CASSIPGGVLSDGYTF.

This clonotype occurred many times. This chain connects TRBV30 to TRBJ2-7; D is perhaps TRBD1 (6 bases). There are 12 residues in the CDR3. V was clipped by 6 bases and J by 3 bases, with 12 bases between them. Germline V gene sequence: CDR1 GTSNPN, CDR2 SVGIG (reference sequence). CDR3 DNA sequence: TGTGCCTGTACAACAGGGATCTACGAGCAGTACTTC. As protein: CACTTGIYEQYF.

This clonotype was seen only a few times. This chain connects TRBV5-1 to TRBJ2-5, with TRBD2 identical over 7 bases. This CDR3 is built from 18 residues. Germline lookup yields CDR1 SGHRS and CDR2 YFSETQ. J was trimmed by 4 bases and V by 0 bases; bases with no gene match: 15. CDR3 sequence: CASSLAWNGRPPGETQYF. The CDR3 region has the DNA TGCGCCAGCAGCTTGGCCTGGAACGGGAGGCCCCCAGGAGAGACCCAGTACTTC.

About this clonotype: Given a much more abundant clone one base away, this may be a read error. This chain uses TRBV6-1 with TRBJ2-1; TRBD2 aligns across 10 bases. V lost 6 bases to trimming and J lost 4 bases; unmatched junction nucleotides: 9. Germline V gene lookup returns CDR1 MNHNS and CDR2 SASEGT. The CDR3 sequence is 16 residues long. The CDR3 DNA is TGTGCCAGCAGACCAAGCGGGAGGGCCCCTTACAATGAGCAGTTCTTC. It codes for CASRPSGRAPYNEQFF.

The J gene is TRBJ1-1, the V gene TRBV7-9, with no clear D. The germline V gene has CDR1 SEHNR and CDR2 FQNEAQ (reference sequence). This CDR3 has 15 residues. With 5 bases removed from V and 4 bases from J, the gap between germline ends came to 17 bases. The CDR3 sequence is CASSPAPGPGTEAFF. CDR3 in DNA: TGTGCCAGCAGCCCCGCCCCAGGTCCCGGCACTGAAGCTTTCTTT. The whole variable domain, remainder taken from reference TRBV7-9 and TRBJ1-1, is DTGVSQNPRHKITKRGQNVTFRCDPISEHNRLYWYRQTLGQGPEFLTYFQNEAQLEKSRLLSDRFSAERPKGSFSTLEIQRTEQGDSAMYLCASSPAPGPGTEAFFGQGTRLTVV.

Here the CDR3 DNA reads TGTGCCAGCAGCTTTCTTAGCGCGCCAGAGACCCAGTACTTC. Its translation: CASSFLSAPETQYF. This chain uses TRBV14 with TRBJ2-5; TRBD2 might be the D (5 bases). V was cut by 5 bases and J by 4 bases, with 14 bases left in between. Germline values: CDR1 SGHDN, CDR2 FVKESK. The CDR3 has 14 residues.

Worth noting for this clonotype: This may come from a read error, since a much larger clone is one base off. The chain couples TRBV30 to TRBJ2-5, with TRBD2 identical over 9 bases. CDR1 and CDR2 (germline): GTSNPN, SVGIG (reference sequence). The V gene end was trimmed by 2 bases and the J gene end by 2 bases; junction bases not matched to a gene: 6. The CDR3 contains 15 residues. CDR3 in DNA: TGTGCCTGGAGTACACGACTAGCGGTTCAAGAGACCCAGTACTTC. As protein: CAWSTRLAVQETQYF.

This chain links TRBV13 with TRBJ1-2; D may be TRBD1 (5 bases). The CDR3 has 14 amino acids. Trimming took 6 bases from V and 0 from J, leaving 11 bases between them. CDR1 and CDR2 from the germline V gene are PRHDT and FYEKMQ (reference sequence). CDR3 amino acids: CASRSQGTNYGYTF. The CDR3 DNA follows: TGTGCCAGCAGAAGCCAGGGCACTAACTATGGCTACACCTTC.

The genes are TRBV12-3 or TRBV12-4 and TRBJ2-5, with TRBD1 matching over 7 bases. The CDR3 is 13 residues long. V trimming: 6 bases; J trimming: 7 bases; junction bases outside the gene matches: 8. The CDR3 region is CASSLTGRGTQYF. CDR3 coding DNA: TGTGCCAGCAGCCTGACAGGGCGAGGGACCCAGTACTTC.

This clonotype was counted only a few times. The genes are TRBV20-1 and TRBJ2-2; D is ambiguous. The CDR3 covers 14 residues. V gave up 1 base and J gave up 3 bases, with 9 bases separating them. Germline V lookup: CDR1 DFQATT, CDR2 SNEGSKA (reference sequence). The CDR3 bases are TGCAGTGCTAGAGGAGACTTCGACACCGGGGAGCTGTTTTTT. Translation gives CSARGDFDTGELFF.

At least ten counts were recorded for this clonotype. The chain uses TRBV12-3 or TRBV12-4 and TRBJ2-2; the D gene is possibly TRBD2 (5 bases). The CDR3 contains 12 residues. V was shortened by 6 bases and J by 6 bases, with 8 bases between the two germline ends. CDR3 protein: CASSPGAGELFF. The CDR3 coding sequence is TGTGCCAGCAGCCCCGGGGCCGGGGAGCTGTTTTTT.

This clonotype was counted many times. The chain has TRBV7-6 and TRBJ2-3; D gene ambiguous. In germline, CDR1 is SGHVS, CDR2 FNYEAQ. This CDR3 contains 12 residues. Between the trimmed V and J ends, which lost 4 bases and 1 base, there was a span of 3 bases. CDR3 nucleotides: TGTGCCAGCAGCTCCGGCACAGATACGCAGTATTTT. The encoded protein is CASSSGTDTQYF.